The entry that follows covers one T cell receptor beta chain sequence. The target antigen is unknown. The CDR3 length is 13 residues. The junction had 2 bases not matched to a gene; V was cut back by 8 bases and J by 5 bases. Germline-derived CDR1 and CDR2 are MNHNS and SASEGT. This sample was included in a study of shared clonotypes between healthy human individuals. Study-wide findings and caveats: Sequencing of the sorted subsets was shown by rarefaction to be incomplete despite large depth. As a rule, naive subsets had a larger estimated richness than memory subsets.

The naive CD8 population came from CD45RO-negative cells selected for CCR7, without terminally differentiated effector memory CD45RA+ cells. Across several immunoSEQ plates, the genomic DNA of each subset was split evenly. In the original processing: As immunoSEQ supplied junction-only sequences (without quality scores), filtering differed. The data were produced by immunoSEQ multiplex PCR, yet TCRdb's version contains in-frame clones alone and is incomplete. The V and J calls and clone size come from that table; D and trimming were worked out from the DNA. The table has 550,000 to 750,000 clones, about 90% seen once.

Sequencing was carried out using naive CD8+ T cells sorted from blood. J is TRBJ2-1 and V is TRBV6-1, with 11 bases fitting TRBD1. The sequence was obtained from a man under 40 in good health. The CDR3 protein is CASRDRGDNEQFF. In DNA, the CDR3 is TGTGCCAGCCGGGACAGGGGGGACAATGAGCAGTTCTTC.